The rows below give T cell receptor beta chains drawn from one sample of a study of Tregs in tolerant kidney transplant recipients. Sequencing was performed with immunoSEQ multiplex PCR; in TCRdb, only in-frame clones are kept and a portion is missing. The table records some 66,000 clones, about nine tenths of them present only once. The specimen was CD8+ T cells from blood, collected before the transplant. Receptors originate from a human donor who received a combined kidney and bone marrow transplant. The CDR3 runs from the conserved cysteine through the conserved F or W. D genes are given only for firm matches. Rows may omit the clone size; those that give it use once, few, many or a size class.

TRBJ2-1 | TRBD1 | . | TRBV4-1 | TGCGCCAGCAGCCAAGCCGGGACAGGGATTGTTGAGCAGTTCTTC | CASSQAGTGIVEQFF
TRBJ2-1 | TRBD2 | . | TRBV7-3 | TGTGCCAGCAGCCAACTCAGCGGGGTGGCCTACAATGAGCAGTTCTTC | CASSQLSGVAYNEQFF
TRBJ1-2 | TRBD1 | . | TRBV4-2 | TGTGCCAGCAGCCAAGATAGGACAGGGGGTCCCTATGGCTACACCTTC | CASSQDRTGGPYGYTF
TRBJ2-7 | . | . | TRBV7-9 | TGTGCCAGCAGCTTAGCAGCGAGCTACGAGCAGTACTTC | CASSLAASYEQYF
TRBJ2-2 | TRBD2 | . | TRBV19 | TGTGCCAGTTCAGCGGGGCGGAACACCGGGGAGCTGTTTTTT | CASSAGRNTGELFF
TRBJ2-4 | TRBD2 | . | TRBV4-1 | TGCGCCAGCAGCCAAGATCCAGCGGGAGTAGGCAAAAACATTCAGTACTTC | CASSQDPAGVGKNIQYF
TRBJ1-2 | . | . | TRBV7-3 | TGTGCCAGCAGCTTATTCGCTCTTAGTGGGCCGGGGGGCTACACCTTC | CASSLFALSGPGGYTF
TRBJ1-1 | . | once | TRBV9 | TGTGCCAGCAGCGTCGGGGTCTCCACTGAAGCTTTCTTT | CASSVGVSTEAFF
TRBJ2-2 | . | . | TRBV13 | TGTGCCAGCAGCTTATTATACCGGGAGACGTCGAACACCGGGGAGCTGTTTTTT | CASSLLYRETSNTGELFF
TRBJ1-2 | . | . | TRBV30 | TGTGCCTGGGGGGATCGGGGGGCCCTTAACTATGGCTACACCTTC | CAWGDRGALNYGYTF
TRBJ1-1 | . | . | TRBV7-9 | TGTGCCAGCAGCTTACCTGGGGGGGTCGGAGCGGGCACTGAAGCTTTCTTT | CASSLPGGVGAGTEAFF
TRBJ1-6 | . | . | TRBV27 | TGTGCCAGCAGTCCCCCAAATTCACCCCTCCACTTT | CASSPPNSPLHF
TRBJ1-1 | . | once | TRBV5-5 | TGTGCCAGCAGCTCCTCAGGGGTAACCGGCACTGAAGCTTTCTTT | CASSSSGVTGTEAFF
TRBJ1-2 | . | . | TRBV9 | TGTGCCAGCAGCTCGGGTATCAGAACGAACTATGGCTACACCTTC | CASSSGIRTNYGYTF
TRBJ2-2 | . | once | TRBV9 | TGTGCCAGCAGCCCTCCCTCGAACACCGGGGAGCTGTTTTTT | CASSPPSNTGELFF
TRBJ1-1 | . | . | TRBV19 | TGTGCCAGTAGTCTGACGAGGGTAGAAGCTTTCTTT | CASSLTRVEAFF
TRBJ2-5 | TRBD2 | . | TRBV28 | TGTGCCAGCAGTTGGACTAGCGGGGGGAAAAAAGAGACCCAGTACTTC | CASSWTSGGKKETQYF
TRBJ1-5 | . | . | TRBV4-3 | TGCGCCAGCAGCCAAGATGGTAGTCCCCAGCATTTT | CASSQDGSPQHF
TRBJ2-1 | TRBD2 | . | TRBV19 | TGTGCCAGTAGTATGGGCGGGAGGGCCAGAGGTGAGCAGTTCTTC | CASSMGGRARGEQFF
TRBJ2-1 | TRBD2 | . | TRBV2 | TGTGCCAGCAGGAGGACTAGCGGGACCCAGTACCTCTACAATGAGCAGTTCTTC | CASRRTSGTQYLYNEQFF
TRBJ1-5 | . | . | TRBV4-3 | TGCGCCAGCAGCAGGGCGGTCGGGGGCAATCAGCCCCAGCATTTT | CASSRAVGGNQPQHF
TRBJ1-4 | TRBD1 | . | TRBV14 | TGTGCCAGCAGCCAAGAGTTAATGACAGGGGTCGGTGAAAAACTGTTTTTT | CASSQELMTGVGEKLFF
TRBJ2-3 | TRBD2 | once | TRBV6-6 | TGTGCCAGCAGTAACGCGGGGGATAGCACAGATACGCAGTATTTT | CASSNAGDSTDTQYF
TRBJ2-5 | TRBD2 | once | TRBV7-2 | TGTGCCAGCAGCTTAGCGTGGCGCGGGAGGGGGGGTGAGACCCAGTACTTC | CASSLAWRGRGGETQYF
TRBJ1-5 | . | . | TRBV28 | TGTGCCAGCAGTTTAGGGAGTAGCAATCAGCCCCAGCATTTT | CASSLGSSNQPQHF
TRBJ2-7 | . | once | TRBV28 | TGTGCCAGCAGTCCCGATCGTATGAGATTTTGGTTC | CASSPDRMRFWF
TRBJ2-7 | TRBD1 | . | TRBV2 | TGTGCCAGCAGTGGGGGGGACAGGGCCTACGAGCAGTACTTC | CASSGGDRAYEQYF
TRBJ1-6 | TRBD1 | . | TRBV19 | TGTGCCAGTACCGAGATGACAGGGAATAATTCACCCCTCCACTTT | CASTEMTGNNSPLHF
TRBJ1-2 | . | . | TRBV27 | TGTGCCAGCAGTGCGACTTCTAACTATGGCTACACCTTC | CASSATSNYGYTF
TRBJ1-3 | TRBD1 | once | TRBV11-2 | TGTGCCAGCACCCAGGGGACAGGTACCATCTCTGGAAACACCATATATTTT | CASTQGTGTISGNTIYF
TRBJ1-1 | . | . | TRBV7-3 | TGTGCCAGCAGCTTAGGAGTAGGGAACACTGAAGCTTTCTTT | CASSLGVGNTEAFF
TRBJ1-5 | TRBD1 | . | TRBV4-1 | TGCGCCAGCAGCCTTACGCCCACCGGGACAGGGGACAATCAGCCCCAGCATTTT | CASSLTPTGTGDNQPQHF
TRBJ1-4 | . | . | TRBV5-8 | TGTGCCAGCAGCTTGCCCGTGGGCGAAAAACTGTTTTTT | CASSLPVGEKLFF
TRBJ1-5 | . | . | TRBV15 | TGTGCCACCAGCCTCGACAGTCAGCCCCAGCATTTT | CATSLDSQPQHF
TRBJ2-3 | . | . | TRBV6-5 | TGTGCCAGCAGCCCCCGAGGTGGCACAGATACGCAGTATTTT | CASSPRGGTDTQYF
TRBJ1-1 | . | . | TRBV6-1 | TGTGCCAGCAGTGACCGATTCCACAGGGACACTGAAGCTTTCTTT | CASSDRFHRDTEAFF
TRBJ2-1 | TRBD2 | . | TRBV7-2 | TGTGCCAGCAGCCCCAGCGGGAGGTTCTCCTACAATGAGCAGTTCTTC | CASSPSGRFSYNEQFF
TRBJ2-7 | TRBD1 | . | TRBV4-1 | TGCGCCAGCAGCCAAGACCAAACCGGGACAGGGAGGGGCGAGCAGTACTTC | CASSQDQTGTGRGEQYF
TRBJ2-7 | TRBD2 | . | TRBV29-1 | TGCAGCGTCTCCGAAGGTAGCGGGGGGCTCTACGAGCAGTACTTC | CSVSEGSGGLYEQYF
TRBJ2-7 | . | . | TRBV6-1 | TGTGCCAGCAAAGCCAACTTCTACGAGCAGTACTTC | CASKANFYEQYF
TRBJ2-2 | . | . | TRBV7-2 | TGTGCCAGCACTTGGGGCGCAGGGCCAGGTCTGGAGCTGTTTTTT | CASTWGAGPGLELFF
TRBJ2-7 | . | . | TRBV7-9 | TGTGCCAGCAGCCCCAGTACTACGGACGAGCAGTACTTC | CASSPSTTDEQYF
TRBJ2-4 | . | . | TRBV4-2 | TGTGCCAGCAGCCAAGATATCGGGGGTGCTCAGTACTTC | CASSQDIGGAQYF
TRBJ1-2 | . | . | TRBV15 | TGTGCCACCAGCAGAGTCTTCTTCTGGGGCGAGTTTTATGGCTACACCTTC | CATSRVFFWGEFYGYTF